One and the same sample provided the 10 T cell receptor beta chains below, sequenced in a study of OX40 agonist ivuxolimab in advanced cancers. The repertoire was sequenced with immunoSEQ multiplex PCR; TCRdb's copy has only in-frame clones and lacks some. This sample carries about 83,000 clones, 65% to 90% of them seen once, and the ten largest clones take 0.6% to 0.8%. The sample was CD4+ or CD8+ T cells sorted from blood, taken in a trial of the OX40 agonist ivuxolimab. These receptors were taken from an adult with an advanced solid tumor such as melanoma, head and neck, liver or kidney cancer.

The chain links TRBV10-3 to TRBJ2-1, with D possibly matching TRBD1 (6 bases). The CDR3 is made up of 14 amino acids. Germline V lookup: CDR1 ENHRY, CDR2 SYGVKD. Trimming shortened V by 7 bases and J by 4 bases, and 14 bases separated the two germline ends. Here the CDR3 DNA reads TGTGCCATCACCAGGGACACTAGTTACAATGAGCAGTTCTTC. Encoded protein: CAITRDTSYNEQFF.

The chain employs TRBV30 and TRBJ2-3; D not certain. The V gene's germline CDR1 is GTSNPN and CDR2 SVGIG (reference sequence). The CDR3 has 12 amino acids. The V end lost 4 bases, the J end lost 1 base, and 6 bases lay between the germline ends. CDR3 nucleotide sequence: TGTGCCTGGACCCCTGGCACAGATACGCAGTATTTT. Its protein product is CAWTPGTDTQYF. The full variable domain, its missing parts supplied by reference TRBV30 and TRBJ2-3, is SQTIHQWPATLVQPVGSPLSLECTVEGTSNPNLYWYRQAAGRGLQLLFYSVGIGQISSEVPQNLSASRPQDRQFILSSKKLLLSDSGFYLCAWTPGTDTQYFGPGTRLTVL.

The rearrangement links TRBV19 to TRBJ1-5; D perhaps matches TRBD1 (5 bases). V was cut by 7 bases and J by 2 bases, with 18 bases left in between. The CDR3 spans 16 residues. Germline lookup yields CDR1 LNHDA and CDR2 SQIVND (reference sequence). The CDR3 protein is CASIRRGGIGNQPQHF. CDR3 sequence (DNA): TGTGCCAGTATCCGGCGTGGGGGAATTGGCAATCAGCCCCAGCATTTT.

This clone was seen a few times. The sample contains more than one DNA sequence encoding this CDR3. CDR3 bases: TGTGCTAGTGGTTTGCGGAGTGGGGGAACAGATACGCAGTATTTT. Protein: CASGLRSGGTDTQYF. This chain connects TRBV12-5 to TRBJ2-3; the D call may be TRBD1 or TRBD2 (5 bases each). There are 15 residues in the CDR3. The germline V gene encodes CDR1 LGHNT and CDR2 FRNRAP. Trimming cost V 2 bases and J 3 bases, with 12 bases left between them.

This clone was detected only a few times. The J gene is TRBJ1-2, the V gene TRBV5-4; 7 bases line up with TRBD1. This CDR3 is 13 amino acids long. Unmatched junction bases numbered 8, after V lost 4 bases and J lost 8 bases. Germline lookup yields CDR1 SGHNT and CDR2 YYREEE (reference sequence). The CDR3 DNA follows: TGTGCCAGCAGCCTCAACAGGGGAAACGGCTACACCTTC. Translating it yields CASSLNRGNGYTF. The full variable domain, rest sourced from reference TRBV5-4 and TRBJ1-2, is ETGVTQSPTHLIKTRGQQVTLRCSSQSGHNTVSWYQQALGQGPQFIFQYYREEENGRGNFPPRFSGLQFPNYSSELNVNALELDDSALYLCASSLNRGNGYTFGSGTRLTVV.

The chain joins TRBV15 to TRBJ2-5; no clear D. This CDR3 comprises 15 residues. Trimming left V 0 bases short and J 1 base short, with 9 bases between. The germline CDR1 and CDR2 sequences are LNHNV and YYDKDF (reference sequence). CDR3 loop: CATSRDRGAQETQYF. In DNA form, the CDR3 reads TGTGCCACCAGCAGAGATCGTGGCGCCCAAGAGACCCAGTACTTC.

The gene calls are TRBV27 and TRBJ1-5, with TRBD1 as a possible D gene (5 bases). This CDR3 is built from 14 residues. Trimming took 5 bases from V and 0 from J, leaving 8 bases between them. CDR1 is MNHEY and CDR2 is SMNVEV in the germline V gene (reference sequence). The CDR3 reads CASSAQDSNQPQHF. In DNA, the CDR3 is TGTGCCAGCAGTGCACAGGATAGCAATCAGCCCCAGCATTTT.

The genes are TRBV6-1 and TRBJ1-5; 9 bases are a match to TRBD1. The CDR3 runs to 15 residues. Germline V gene lookup returns CDR1 MNHNS and CDR2 SASEGT. J gave up 4 bases and V 7 bases, and 8 bases lay outside the gene matches. CDR3 in amino acids: CASTRDRDVNQPQHF. CDR3 nucleotide sequence: TGTGCCAGCACCAGGGACAGGGATGTTAATCAGCCCCAGCATTTT.

The chain has TRBV11-2 and TRBJ2-5, with no clear D. V dropped 4 bases and J dropped 2 bases, with 14 bases sitting between them. The CDR3 consists of 15 residues. From germline, CDR1 is SGHAT and CDR2 FQNNGV. The CDR3, as DNA: TGTGCCAGCAGCTCCGATACCGGACGTCAAGAGACCCAGTACTTC. Translated: CASSSDTGRQETQYF.

V usage is TRBV5-1 and J usage is TRBJ1-2; D unresolved. This CDR3 region has 16 residues. Trimming stripped 3 bases from V and 8 bases from J, with 23 bases between. Germline V gene lookup returns CDR1 SGHRS and CDR2 YFSETQ. The CDR3 sequence is CASSSQAAEKGGGYTF. CDR3 in DNA: TGCGCCAGCAGCTCCCAAGCCGCCGAGAAGGGAGGGGGCTACACCTTC.